This paragraph covers one TCR beta chain sequence. Here immunoSEQ multiplex PCR was the method, and the copy in TCRdb shows in-frame clones only, minus some. Among 500,000 or so clones listed, roughly 89% were seen once. Per germline, CDR1 KGHDR and CDR2 SFDVKD. V was pared by 7 bases and J by 2 bases, with 7 bases of the junction left unmatched. CDR3 size: 15 residues. This sample is drawn from a study of Ad26.COV2.S vaccination and SARS-CoV-2 variants. As to treatment: roughly 20 received Ad26.COV2.S at low or high dose, single or two shots; five or six received placebo; per-sample allocation not given. Samples analyzed were those drawn on day 63 after the first vaccine or placebo injection.

J is TRBJ2-3 and V is TRBV24-1; TRBD1 matches at 8 bases. The specimen was peripheral blood, collected in a trial of Ad26.COV2.S vaccine versus placebo. The receptor was derived from a person between 18 and 59 years old who received the Ad26.COV2.S COVID-19 vaccine or a placebo. The CDR3 sequence is CATRKTGEITDTQYF. The CDR3 bases are TGTGCCACCAGGAAGACAGGGGAGATCACAGATACGCAGTATTTT.